One sample yielded the 7 T cell receptor beta chains listed below, sequenced in a study of T cells after somatic rescue of genetic block. TCRdb's copy holds only in-frame clones and misses some; the assay was immunoSEQ multiplex PCR. This sample has 67,000 or so clones; around 90% occur once, and the top ten carry around 2.8%. Sequencing was carried out using peripheral blood mononuclear cells (PBMCs). The origin of the receptors is a man aged 30 to 45.

The chain uses TRBV6-1 and TRBJ2-1, with 7 bases matching TRBD1. Germline V gene sequence: CDR1 MNHNS, CDR2 SASEGT. After removal of 7 bases from V and 10 bases from J, the junction contained 10 bases not matched to a gene. The CDR3 runs to 13 residues. The DNA of the CDR3 is TGTGCCAGCAAGCTTACAGGGGCAACGGAGCAGTTCTTC. Protein product: CASKLTGATEQFF.

The rearrangement links TRBV7-6 to TRBJ2-6; TRBD1 agrees at 10 bases. The CDR3 extends over 19 amino acids. In germline, CDR1 is SGHVS, CDR2 FNYEAQ. Trimming cost V 1 base and J 0 bases; bases outside gene matches: 6. The CDR3 here is CASSLGAGTGASGANVLTF. The CDR3 coding sequence is TGTGCCAGCAGCTTAGGAGCCGGGACAGGGGCCTCTGGGGCCAACGTCCTGACTTTC. Complete variable domain (other parts from reference TRBV7-6 and TRBJ2-6): GAGVSQSPRYKVTKRGQDVALRCDPISGHVSLYWYRQALGQGPEFLTYFNYEAQQDKSGLPNDRFSAERPEGSISTLTIQRTEQRDSAMYRCASSLGAGTGASGANVLTFGAGSRLTVL.

This chain links TRBV5-4 with TRBJ2-7; the D call may be TRBD1 or TRBD2 (5 bases each). Germline V gene sequence: CDR1 SGHNT, CDR2 YYREEE (reference sequence). The V gene lost 4 bases and the J gene lost 2 bases, with 13 bases spanning the gap. The CDR3 contains 14 residues. CDR3: CASSLREGPYEQYF. In nucleotides, the CDR3 is TGTGCCAGCAGCCTGAGAGAGGGGCCCTACGAGCAGTACTTC.

In DNA, the CDR3 is TGTGCCTGGAGTTTAGGCTCCTACGAGCAGTACTTC. Encoded protein: CAWSLGSYEQYF. J is TRBJ2-7 and V is TRBV30; D unclear. Germline CDR1 and CDR2: GTSNPN and SVGIG (reference sequence). V lost 2 bases, J lost 0 bases, and 5 bases lay in between. CDR3 length equals 12 residues.

The chain uses TRBV11-2 and TRBJ1-1; D is unresolved. Trimming took off 5 bases at V and 1 base at J, with 17 bases between the two ends. This CDR3 contains 16 residues. CDR1 is SGHAT, CDR2 FQNNGV, per germline. CDR3 loop: CASSPPGMAKNTEAFF. CDR3 coding DNA: TGTGCCAGCAGCCCCCCCGGGATGGCTAAGAACACTGAAGCTTTCTTT.

The V gene is TRBV5-1, the J gene TRBJ2-2; the D is unclear. Germline V lookup: CDR1 SGHRS, CDR2 YFSETQ. The length of the CDR3 is 13 residues. Deletions cut 0 bases from V and 4 bases from J, with 4 bases between. As DNA, the CDR3 is TGCGCCAGCAGCTTGGTTGGCACCGGGGAGCTGTTTTTT. Its protein is CASSLVGTGELFF.

The genes are TRBV6-1 and TRBJ2-1, with 9 bases lining up with TRBD2. Germline CDR1 MNHNS, CDR2 SASEGT. V shed 6 bases and J 4 bases; nucleotides not matched to a gene: 7. The CDR3 has 15 amino acids. In DNA form, the CDR3 reads TGTGCCAGCAGAGGGCGGGGGGGCCGGTACAATGAGCAGTTCTTC. The encoded protein is CASRGRGGRYNEQFF.